This TCR beta chain was sequenced during a study of shared clonotypes between healthy human individuals. Nashville, Tennessee was home to all donors, each a Caucasian adult. A CD45RA+ naive subset and a CD45RA-negative memory subset were split from CD4+ cells. V lost 7 bases, J lost 9 bases, and 16 bases lay in between. The germline V gene encodes CDR1 LNHDA and CDR2 SQIVND (reference sequence). The CDR3 has 13 residues. In this sample, this clone turned up a few times. Its specificity is not known. Sequenced by immunoSEQ multiplex PCR; TCRdb stores in-frame clones only, minus some. The repertoire holds about 710,000 clones, about two thirds seen once, with approximately 1.7% in the top ten. General study findings and limits: The small donor group covered limited genetic and exposure diversity.

Sequenced: memory CD4+ T cells sorted from blood. Regarding subset: CD45RA-negative fraction. The receptor was isolated from a woman in her thirties in good health. This chain joins TRBV19 and TRBJ1-5; possibly TRBD1 for D (6 bases). CDR3: CASTKGGLRPQHF. The CDR3 DNA reads as TGTGCCAGTACCAAGGGGGGATTAAGGCCCCAGCATTTT. Full variable domain (rest looked up from reference TRBV19 and TRBJ1-5): DGGITQSPKYLFRKEGQNVTLSCEQNLNHDAMYWYRQDPGQGLRLIYYSQIVNDFQKGDIAEGYSVSREKKESFPLTVTSAQKNPTAFYLCASTKGGLRPQHFGDGTRLSIL.